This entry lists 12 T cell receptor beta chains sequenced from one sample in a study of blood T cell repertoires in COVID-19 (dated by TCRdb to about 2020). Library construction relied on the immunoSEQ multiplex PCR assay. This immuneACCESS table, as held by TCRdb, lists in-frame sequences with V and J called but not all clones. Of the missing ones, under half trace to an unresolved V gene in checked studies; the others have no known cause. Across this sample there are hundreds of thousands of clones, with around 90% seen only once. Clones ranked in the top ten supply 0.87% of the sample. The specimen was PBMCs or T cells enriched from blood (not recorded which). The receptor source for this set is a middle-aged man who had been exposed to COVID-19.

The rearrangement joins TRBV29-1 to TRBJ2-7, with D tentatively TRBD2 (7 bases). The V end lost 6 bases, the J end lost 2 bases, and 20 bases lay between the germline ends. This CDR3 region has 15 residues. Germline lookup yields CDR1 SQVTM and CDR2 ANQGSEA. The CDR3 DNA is TGCAGCGTCGCAGGGGACTACAGAACGACCTACGAGCAGTACTTC. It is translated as CSVAGDYRTTYEQYF.

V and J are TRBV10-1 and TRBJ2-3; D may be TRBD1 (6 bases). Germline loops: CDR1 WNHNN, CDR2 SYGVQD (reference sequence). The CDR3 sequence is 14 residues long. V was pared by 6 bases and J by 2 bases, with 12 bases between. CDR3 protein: CASSLRGPTDTQYF. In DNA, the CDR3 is TGCGCCAGCAGCCTCAGGGGCCCCACAGATACGCAGTATTTT.

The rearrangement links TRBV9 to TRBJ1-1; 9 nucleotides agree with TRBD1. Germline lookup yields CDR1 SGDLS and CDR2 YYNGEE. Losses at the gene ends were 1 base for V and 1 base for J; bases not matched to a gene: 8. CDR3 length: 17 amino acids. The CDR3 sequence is CASSVRTGEVSNTEAFF. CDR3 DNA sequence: TGTGCCAGCAGCGTACGGACAGGGGAAGTTTCGAACACTGAAGCTTTCTTT. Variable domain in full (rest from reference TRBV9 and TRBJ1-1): DSGVTQTPKHLITATGQRVTLRCSPRSGDLSVYWYQQSLDQGLQFLIQYYNGEERAKGNILERFSAQQFPDLHSELNLSSLELGDSALYFCASSVRTGEVSNTEAFFGQGTRLTVV.

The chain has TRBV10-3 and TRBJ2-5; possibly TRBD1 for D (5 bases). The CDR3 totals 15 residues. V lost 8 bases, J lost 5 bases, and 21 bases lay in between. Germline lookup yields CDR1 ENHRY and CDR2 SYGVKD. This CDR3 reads CAISPQGLDSETQYF. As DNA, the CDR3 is TGTGCCATCTCTCCGCAGGGCTTGGATTCGGAGACCCAGTACTTC.

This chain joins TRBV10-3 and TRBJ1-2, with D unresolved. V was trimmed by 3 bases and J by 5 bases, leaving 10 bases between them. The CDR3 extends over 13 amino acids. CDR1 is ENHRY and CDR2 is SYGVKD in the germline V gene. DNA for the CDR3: TGTGCCATCAGTGATTCACAGAGTTATGGCTACACCTTC. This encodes CAISDSQSYGYTF.

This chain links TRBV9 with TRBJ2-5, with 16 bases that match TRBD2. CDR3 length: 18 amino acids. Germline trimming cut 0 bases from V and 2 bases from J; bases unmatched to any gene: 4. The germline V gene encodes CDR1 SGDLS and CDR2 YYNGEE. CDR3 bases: TGTGCCAGCAGCGTAGAGGGACTAGCGGGGGGGTGGCAAGAGACCCAGTACTTC. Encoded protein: CASSVEGLAGGWQETQYF.

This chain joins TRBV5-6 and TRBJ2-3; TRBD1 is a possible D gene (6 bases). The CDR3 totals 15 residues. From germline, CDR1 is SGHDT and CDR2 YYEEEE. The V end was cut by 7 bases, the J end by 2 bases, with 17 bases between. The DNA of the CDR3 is TGTGCCAGCGGGTGGGCCGGACAGTACACAGATACGCAGTATTTT. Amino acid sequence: CASGWAGQYTDTQYF.

CDR3 protein: CASSLKARRDEQYF. In DNA, the CDR3 is TGTGCCAGCAGCTTGAAGGCCCGGAGGGACGAGCAGTACTTC. The chain couples TRBV5-4 to TRBJ2-7; D possibly corresponds to TRBD2 (6 bases). The V end lost 1 base, the J end lost 5 bases, and 13 bases lay between the germline ends. Looked up from germline, CDR1 is SGHNT and CDR2 is YYREEE (reference sequence). The CDR3 spans 14 residues.

CDR3 in DNA: TGCGCCAGCAGCTTGGGGCAGGGTGGAAACACCATATATTTT. Translation: CASSLGQGGNTIYF. This chain uses TRBV5-1 with TRBJ1-3, with TRBD1 as a possible D gene (5 bases). Trimming took 0 bases from V and 3 from J, leaving 7 bases between them. Germline CDR1 and CDR2: SGHRS and YFSETQ. The CDR3 sequence is 14 residues long.

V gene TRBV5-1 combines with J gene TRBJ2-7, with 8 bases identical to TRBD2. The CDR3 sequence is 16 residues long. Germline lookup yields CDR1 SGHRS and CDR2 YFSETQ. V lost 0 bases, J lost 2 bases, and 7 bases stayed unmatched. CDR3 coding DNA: TGCGCCAGCAGCTTGGTGTCGGGACTAGAGGCCTACGAGCAGTACTTC. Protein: CASSLVSGLEAYEQYF.

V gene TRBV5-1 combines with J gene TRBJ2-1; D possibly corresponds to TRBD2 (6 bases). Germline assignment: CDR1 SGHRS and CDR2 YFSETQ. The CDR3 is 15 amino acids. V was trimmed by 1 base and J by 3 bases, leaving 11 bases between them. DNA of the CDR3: TGCGCCAGCAGCTTGTTCGGGACTCTCTACAATGAGCAGTTCTTC. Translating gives CASSLFGTLYNEQFF.

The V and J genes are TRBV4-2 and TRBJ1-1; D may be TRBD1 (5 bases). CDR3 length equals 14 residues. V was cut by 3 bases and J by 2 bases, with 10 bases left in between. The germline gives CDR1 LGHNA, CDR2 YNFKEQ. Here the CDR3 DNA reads TGTGCCAGCAGCCAGGGGGGGGGAAACACTGAAGCTTTCTTT. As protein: CASSQGGGNTEAFF.